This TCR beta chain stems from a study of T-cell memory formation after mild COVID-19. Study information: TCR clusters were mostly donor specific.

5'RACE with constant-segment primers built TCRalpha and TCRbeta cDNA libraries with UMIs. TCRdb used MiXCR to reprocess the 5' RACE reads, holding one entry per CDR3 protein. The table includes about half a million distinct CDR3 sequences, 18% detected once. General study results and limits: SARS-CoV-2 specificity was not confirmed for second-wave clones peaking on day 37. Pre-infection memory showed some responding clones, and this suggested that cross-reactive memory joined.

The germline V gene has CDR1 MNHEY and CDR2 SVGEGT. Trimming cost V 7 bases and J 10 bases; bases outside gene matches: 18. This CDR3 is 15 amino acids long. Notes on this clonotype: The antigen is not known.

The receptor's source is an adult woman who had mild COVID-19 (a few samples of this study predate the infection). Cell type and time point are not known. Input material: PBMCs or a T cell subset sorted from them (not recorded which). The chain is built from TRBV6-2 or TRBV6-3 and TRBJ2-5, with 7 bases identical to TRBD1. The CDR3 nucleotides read TGTGCCAGCACCGAACTTGGACAGCCGGACAGGAACCAGTACTTC. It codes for CASTELGQPDRNQYF.